This T cell receptor beta chain was sequenced during a study of shared clonotypes between healthy human individuals. Study-level points and caveats: Generally, naive subsets (rather than memory subsets) showed larger estimated richness. Relative to clonotypes present in all four donors, those not shared had lower generation probabilities. Rarefaction analysis demonstrated incomplete sorted-subset sequencing notwithstanding large depth.

Memory CD4+ cells were the fraction left after CD45RA+ naive selection. TCRdb keeps only in-frame clones here, not all; method: immunoSEQ multiplex PCR. The sample holds about 1 million clones; under 80% are singletons and the top ten take about 1.5%. About this clone itself: What it binds is unknown.

Germline V gene data show CDR1 as SGDLS and CDR2 as YYNGEE. This CDR3 spans 16 amino acids. V lost 0 bases and J lost 15; bases outside the gene matches: 16. The TCR originated in a man aged 18 to 30 in good health. The rearrangement joins TRBV9 to TRBJ2-1; 9 bases are a match to TRBD2. The sample consisted of memory CD4+ T cells sorted from blood. The subset was: CD45RA-negative fraction. CDR3 coding DNA: TGTGCCAGCAGCGTAGTTTCGGCGGGAGGGCCCTCTCGCCCGTTCTTC. Protein: CASSVVSAGGPSRPFF. Together with reference TRBV9 and TRBJ2-1, the CDR3 gives the full variable domain: DSGVTQTPKHLITATGQRVTLRCSPRSGDLSVYWYQQSLDQGLQFLIQYYNGEERAKGNILERFSAQQFPDLHSELNLSSLELGDSALYFCASSVVSAGGPSRPFFGPGTRLTVL.